This TCR beta chain originates from a study of cytomegalovirus exposure and HLA in healthy donors. The PCR made use of 60 Vbeta and 13 Jbeta primers. Clones were sequenced by immunoSEQ multiplex PCR, and TCRdb holds only the in-frame ones, with some missing. The data show about 200,000 clones, with roughly 84% seen just once and 1.5% to 2% held by the top ten. Regarding the study as a whole: A later analysis linked a missense DCLRE1C variant to TCR beta V- and J-gene trimming. In a later analysis, common viral pathogens appeared linked to several of the most significant clusters. An analysis that was carried out later associated 15,000 to 20,000 TCR beta sequences with HLA alleles at 0.05 false discovery rate.

Points on this clone: The target antigen is unknown.

The V end lost 2 bases, the J end lost 0 bases, and 8 bases lay between the germline ends. CDR1 and CDR2 (germline): SGHRS, YFSETQ. This CDR3 has 15 residues. The rearrangement links TRBV5-1 to TRBJ2-2; the D is unclear. The receptor was isolated from a man between 50 and 59 years old in good health and CMV-seronegative. The specimen sequenced was PBMCs. The CDR3 DNA sequence: TGCGCCAGCAGCTTATCGCTAGCGAACACCGGGGAGCTGTTTTTT. Translated: CASSLSLANTGELFF.